This T cell receptor (beta chain) was sequenced for a study of blood T cell repertoires in COVID-19. Trimming took 4 bases from V and 12 from J; bases not matched to a gene: 4. CDR3 length: 11 amino acids. Per the study methods: Amplification of reference gene primers provided the estimated nucleated cell counts. Sequenced by immunoSEQ multiplex PCR; TCRdb stores in-frame clones only, minus some. Clonal size and the V and J genes are those of that table, whereas D and trimming came from the DNA. The sample records over 100,000 clones, 65% to 90% being singletons. This clone was detected only a few times.

This clonotype was sampled from a man older than 75 with acute or convalescent COVID-19. Specimen: peripheral blood. This rearrangement joins TRBV12-3 or TRBV12-4 to TRBJ1-1; 8 bases line up with TRBD1. The CDR3 region is CASSSGGLTFF. The DNA for the CDR3 is TGTGCCAGCAGTTCAGGGGGCTTAACTTTCTTT.